A selection of T cell receptor beta chains follows, all from one sample in a study of T cell repertoires in cytomegalovirus infection. TCRdb re-analysed the reads in MiXCR, keeping a single row per CDR3 protein. The sample records roughly 990,000 distinct CDR3 sequences, roughly 30% being singletons. Their cognate antigens are unknown. The sequences come from cultured CD8+ T cells from PBMCs, collected from culture after CMV antigen stimulation. All receptors derive from a human donor in good health (CMV status not recorded). Some clones in this sample may be carry-over from other donors' samples. Both conserved end residues are part of each CDR3. The order of the fields is V gene, J gene, CDR3 protein.

v_gene: TRBV6-5; j_gene: TRBJ1-6; CDR3aa: CASSYEDGHNSPLHF
v_gene: TRBV11-2; j_gene: TRBJ2-1; CDR3aa: CASSLSDRVIANEQFF
v_gene: TRBV28; j_gene: TRBJ1-4; CDR3aa: CASSFPPGEELFF
v_gene: TRBV12-3/TRBV12-4; j_gene: TRBJ2-2; CDR3aa: CASAWTGPTGELFF
v_gene: TRBV4-1; j_gene: TRBJ2-7; CDR3aa: CASTPKAWGASGSYEQYF
v_gene: TRBV19; j_gene: TRBJ1-5; CDR3aa: CASSILAVDQPQHF
v_gene: TRBV19; j_gene: TRBJ1-6; CDR3aa: CASSPTTGLGSPLHF
v_gene: TRBV9; j_gene: TRBJ1-5; CDR3aa: CASSLTGLRRQPQHF
v_gene: TRBV5-6; j_gene: TRBJ2-7; CDR3aa: CASSLGRGWDEQYF
v_gene: TRBV7-8; j_gene: TRBJ1-1; CDR3aa: CASSLLSLNTEAFF
v_gene: TRBV7-3; j_gene: TRBJ2-3; CDR3aa: CASSSSGGIRDTQYF
v_gene: TRBV7-6; j_gene: TRBJ2-3; CDR3aa: CASSLGQVGTDTQYF
v_gene: TRBV11-2; j_gene: TRBJ1-6; CDR3aa: CASSIRLGGVHF
v_gene: TRBV24-1; j_gene: TRBJ2-5; CDR3aa: CATSAKGLAGRYGTQYF
v_gene: TRBV9; j_gene: TRBJ1-1; CDR3aa: CASSVVGSDTEAFF
v_gene: TRBV3-1; j_gene: TRBJ2-5; CDR3aa: CASSQGGTSGFFQETQYF
v_gene: TRBV7-9; j_gene: TRBJ1-2; CDR3aa: CASSPRTTTEGYTF
v_gene: TRBV29-1; j_gene: TRBJ2-2; CDR3aa: CSVEADTGELFF
v_gene: TRBV5-5; j_gene: TRBJ2-7; CDR3aa: CASSLQGQAEQYF
v_gene: TRBV7-8; j_gene: TRBJ2-4; CDR3aa: CASSPGPRIAKNIQYF
v_gene: TRBV7-2; j_gene: TRBJ1-1; CDR3aa: CASSLGGGDIEAFF
v_gene: TRBV6-2/TRBV6-3; j_gene: TRBJ1-2; CDR3aa: CASSYRPGGLKNGYTF
v_gene: TRBV3-1; j_gene: TRBJ2-3; CDR3aa: CASSLTGQGSTDTQYF
v_gene: TRBV7-2; j_gene: TRBJ2-3; CDR3aa: CASSSSGLFDTQYF
v_gene: TRBV25-1; j_gene: TRBJ2-3; CDR3aa: CASSEQGKGTDTQYF
v_gene: TRBV27; j_gene: TRBJ2-7; CDR3aa: CASSLALAGEVYEQYF
v_gene: TRBV6-6; j_gene: TRBJ2-7; CDR3aa: CASSYLFLSGQGNYEQYF
v_gene: TRBV7-9; j_gene: TRBJ2-1; CDR3aa: CASSRGSGSYNEQFF
v_gene: TRBV7-6; j_gene: TRBJ2-3; CDR3aa: CASSSEAGGRTDTQYF
v_gene: TRBV7-3; j_gene: TRBJ1-1; CDR3aa: CANSLPFQGGTEAFF
v_gene: TRBV6-5; j_gene: TRBJ1-2; CDR3aa: CASSYYPDRGNGYTF
v_gene: TRBV20-1; j_gene: TRBJ2-3; CDR3aa: CSASGDRITDTQYF
v_gene: TRBV4-3; j_gene: TRBJ2-3; CDR3aa: CASSQGERGSTDTQYF
v_gene: TRBV7-2; j_gene: TRBJ2-3; CDR3aa: CASSLVSQNTDTQYF
v_gene: TRBV7-6; j_gene: TRBJ2-1; CDR3aa: CASSSALGPTWDEQFF
v_gene: TRBV18; j_gene: TRBJ1-1; CDR3aa: CASSPGQGAAEAFF
v_gene: TRBV6-8; j_gene: TRBJ2-1; CDR3aa: CASSYSKRGTWNEQFF
v_gene: TRBV19; j_gene: TRBJ2-3; CDR3aa: CASSIDLGLAATAASTDTQYF
v_gene: TRBV2; j_gene: TRBJ1-5; CDR3aa: CASSEMTGGNQPQHF
v_gene: TRBV6-1; j_gene: TRBJ1-2; CDR3aa: CASLTDYGYTF
v_gene: TRBV10-3; j_gene: TRBJ1-2; CDR3aa: CAIGAPDRNYGYTF
v_gene: TRBV6-1; j_gene: TRBJ2-3; CDR3aa: CASMAANTDTQYF
v_gene: TRBV25-1; j_gene: TRBJ2-3; CDR3aa: CASSEYLGGPDTDTQYF
v_gene: TRBV29-1; j_gene: TRBJ1-2; CDR3aa: CSVEASEGFGYGYTF
v_gene: TRBV28; j_gene: TRBJ1-2; CDR3aa: CASRTGNGYTF